The T cell receptor (beta chain) under discussion was sequenced for a study of T cell responses to AZD1222 COVID-19 vaccine. About this clone itself: Its antigen is undetermined.

This CDR3 comprises 16 residues. Germline-derived CDR1 and CDR2 are SGHNT and YENEEA. V lost 3 bases and J 4 bases, leaving 15 bases between the germline ends. Study-level findings and limits: Seropositivity was recorded at baseline in only five to seven AZD1222 recipients. Regions 160-218 and 743-854 held dominance among vaccine-associated CD4 TCRs, which spanned spike. Most donors were white British, females outnumbered males, and clonal diversity was possibly underestimated.

Assay used: immunoSEQ multiplex PCR; TCRdb lists only in-frame clones, some missing. This sample has 130,000 or so clones, with roughly 92% found just once. This receptor was taken from an adult in good health. The chain uses TRBV11-3 and TRBJ2-2, with D tentatively TRBD2 (6 bases). The sequencing used peripheral blood, collected on day 0 of AZD1222 vaccination. The CDR3 here is CASSFRLAGTTGELFF. CDR3 nucleotides: TGTGCCAGCAGCTTTAGATTGGCGGGGACCACCGGGGAGCTGTTTTTT.